This section outlines one TCR beta chain sequence together with its context. Its antigen is currently unknown. Original analysis: After removing out-of-frame reads, around 2 million distinct TCRbeta sequences remained. Using immunoSEQ multiplex PCR, the repertoire was profiled, and TCRdb retains in-frame clones only, with some absent. V and J calls and clone size are as listed in that table; D and trimming were resolved from the DNA. The data show about 82,000 clones, 80% seen once. Germline assignment: CDR1 MNHEY and CDR2 SMNVEV (reference sequence). The CDR3 length is 13 residues. The V gene lost 8 bases and the J gene lost 12 bases, with 17 bases spanning the gap. Single viable CD3+CD4+CD8-CD45RO+ cells were sorted as the memory CD4+ T cells. Positive selection with CD4 microbeads enriched total CD4+ T cells. This entry comes from a study of memory CD4+ T cells and cytomegalovirus serostatus. Study background: This sample comes from healthy Belgian adults, roughly nine CMV seropositive, 24 seronegative.

Study-level results: CD4+ memory repertoires contained about two fifths of the 164 reported CMV TCRbeta sequences.

This sequence was found in an adult in good health and CMV-seronegative. The J gene is TRBJ2-6, the V gene TRBV27; D not resolved. The specimen sequenced was memory CD4+ T cells from blood. This chain's CDR3 is CASRPGSVGVLTF. The CDR3 DNA sequence: TGTGCCAGCCGTCCCGGGTCTGTCGGCGTCCTGACTTTC.